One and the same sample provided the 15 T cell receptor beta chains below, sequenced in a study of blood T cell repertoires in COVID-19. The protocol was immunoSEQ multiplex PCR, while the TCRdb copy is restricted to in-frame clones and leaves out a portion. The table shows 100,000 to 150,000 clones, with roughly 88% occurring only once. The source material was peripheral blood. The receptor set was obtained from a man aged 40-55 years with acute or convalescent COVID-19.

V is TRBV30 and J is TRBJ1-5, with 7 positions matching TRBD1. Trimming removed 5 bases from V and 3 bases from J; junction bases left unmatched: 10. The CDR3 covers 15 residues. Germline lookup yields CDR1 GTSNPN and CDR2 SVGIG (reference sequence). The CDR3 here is CAWSNRGKNNQPQHF. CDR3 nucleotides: TGTGCCTGGTCAAACAGGGGAAAGAACAATCAGCCCCAGCATTTT.

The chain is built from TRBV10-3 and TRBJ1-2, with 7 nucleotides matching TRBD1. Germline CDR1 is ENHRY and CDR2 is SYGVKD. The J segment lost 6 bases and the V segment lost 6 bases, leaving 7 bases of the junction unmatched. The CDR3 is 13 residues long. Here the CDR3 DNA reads TGTGCCATCAGGAGGACAGGAGAACATGGCTACACCTTC. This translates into CAIRRTGEHGYTF.

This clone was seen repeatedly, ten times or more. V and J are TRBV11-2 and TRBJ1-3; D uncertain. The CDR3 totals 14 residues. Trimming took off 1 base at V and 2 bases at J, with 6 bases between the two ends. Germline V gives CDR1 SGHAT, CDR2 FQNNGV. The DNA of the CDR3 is TGTGCCAGCAGCTTAGTGGGCCCTGGAAACACCATATATTTT. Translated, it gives CASSLVGPGNTIYF.

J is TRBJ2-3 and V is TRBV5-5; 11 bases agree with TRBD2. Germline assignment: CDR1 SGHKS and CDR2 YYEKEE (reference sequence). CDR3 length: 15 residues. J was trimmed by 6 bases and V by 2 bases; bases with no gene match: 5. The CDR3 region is CASSFSGGGPDTQYF. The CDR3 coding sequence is TGTGCCAGCAGCTTTAGCGGGGGGGGCCCGGATACGCAGTATTTT.

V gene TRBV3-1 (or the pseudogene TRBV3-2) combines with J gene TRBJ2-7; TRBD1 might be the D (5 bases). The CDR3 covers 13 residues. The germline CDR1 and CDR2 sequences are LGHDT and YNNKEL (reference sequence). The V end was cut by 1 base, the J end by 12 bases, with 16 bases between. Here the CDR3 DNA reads TGTGCCAGCAGCCAAGGCGACAGAAGAAGTATGTACTTC. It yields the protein CASSQGDRRSMYF.

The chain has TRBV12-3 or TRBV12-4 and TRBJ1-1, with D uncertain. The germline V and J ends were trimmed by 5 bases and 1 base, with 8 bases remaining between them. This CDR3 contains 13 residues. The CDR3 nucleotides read TGTGCCAGCAGTAAACAGTCGAACACTGAAGCTTTCTTT. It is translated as CASSKQSNTEAFF.

The CDR3 loop is CASSDRVYQPQHF. CDR3 bases: TGTGCCAGCAGTGACAGGGTTTACCAGCCCCAGCATTTT. The chain joins TRBV2 to TRBJ1-5, with D maybe TRBD1 (5 bases). V was cut by 3 bases and J by 7 bases, with 10 bases left in between. Germline CDR1 and CDR2: SNHLY and FYNNEI. The CDR3 sequence is 13 residues long.

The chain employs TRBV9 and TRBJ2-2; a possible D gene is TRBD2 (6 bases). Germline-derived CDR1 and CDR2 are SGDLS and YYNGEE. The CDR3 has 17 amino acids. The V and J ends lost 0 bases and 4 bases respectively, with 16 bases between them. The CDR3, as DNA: TGTGCCAGCAGCGTAGTCGGGGGACCCGCCGGCACCGGGGAGCTGTTTTTT. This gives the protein CASSVVGGPAGTGELFF. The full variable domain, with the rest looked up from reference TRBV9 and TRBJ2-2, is DSGVTQTPKHLITATGQRVTLRCSPRSGDLSVYWYQQSLDQGLQFLIQYYNGEERAKGNILERFSAQQFPDLHSELNLSSLELGDSALYFCASSVVGGPAGTGELFFGEGSRLTVL.

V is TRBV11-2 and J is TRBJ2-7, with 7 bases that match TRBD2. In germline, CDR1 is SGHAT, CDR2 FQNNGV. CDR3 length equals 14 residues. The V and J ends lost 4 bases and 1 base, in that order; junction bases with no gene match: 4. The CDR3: CASSSVGGSYEQYF. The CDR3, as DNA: TGTGCCAGCAGCTCGGTCGGGGGGTCCTACGAGCAGTACTTC.

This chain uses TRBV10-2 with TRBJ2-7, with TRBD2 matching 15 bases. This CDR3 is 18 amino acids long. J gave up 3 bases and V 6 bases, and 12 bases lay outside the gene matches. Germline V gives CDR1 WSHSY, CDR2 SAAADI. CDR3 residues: CASRGLAGGPLDIYEQYF. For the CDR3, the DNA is TGCGCCAGCAGGGGACTAGCGGGGGGTCCACTCGATATCTACGAGCAGTACTTC.

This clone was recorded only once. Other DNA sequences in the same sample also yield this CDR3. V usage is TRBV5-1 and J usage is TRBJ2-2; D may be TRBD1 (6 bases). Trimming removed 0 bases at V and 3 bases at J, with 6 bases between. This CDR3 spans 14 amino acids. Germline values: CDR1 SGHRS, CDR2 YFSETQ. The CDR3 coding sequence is TGCGCCAGCAGCTTGGCAGGGGACACCGGGGAGCTGTTTTTT. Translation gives CASSLAGDTGELFF.

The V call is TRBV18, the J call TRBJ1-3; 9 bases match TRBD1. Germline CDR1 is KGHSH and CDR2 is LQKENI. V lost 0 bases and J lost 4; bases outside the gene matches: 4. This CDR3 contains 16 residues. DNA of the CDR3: TGTGCCAGCTCACCACCGGGACAGGGATCAGGAAACACCATATATTTT. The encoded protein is CASSPPGQGSGNTIYF.

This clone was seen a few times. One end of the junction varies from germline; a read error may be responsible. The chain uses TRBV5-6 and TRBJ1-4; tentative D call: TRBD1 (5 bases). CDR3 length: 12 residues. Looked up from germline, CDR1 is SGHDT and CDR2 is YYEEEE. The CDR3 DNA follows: TGTGCCAGCACAGGACAAGTTGGGCCGTACGTTTTT. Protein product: CASTGQVGPYVF.

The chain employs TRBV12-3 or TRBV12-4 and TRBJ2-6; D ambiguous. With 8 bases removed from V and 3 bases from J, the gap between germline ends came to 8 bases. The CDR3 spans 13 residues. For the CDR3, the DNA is TGTGCCAGCGTCCGGAGTGGGGCCAACGTCCTGACTTTC. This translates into CASVRSGANVLTF.

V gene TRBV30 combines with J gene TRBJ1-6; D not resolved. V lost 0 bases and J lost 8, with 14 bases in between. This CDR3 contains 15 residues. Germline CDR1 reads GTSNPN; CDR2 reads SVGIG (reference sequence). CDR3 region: CAWSVKAGGYSPLHF. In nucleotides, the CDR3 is TGTGCCTGGAGTGTAAAGGCGGGAGGGTATTCACCCCTCCACTTT.